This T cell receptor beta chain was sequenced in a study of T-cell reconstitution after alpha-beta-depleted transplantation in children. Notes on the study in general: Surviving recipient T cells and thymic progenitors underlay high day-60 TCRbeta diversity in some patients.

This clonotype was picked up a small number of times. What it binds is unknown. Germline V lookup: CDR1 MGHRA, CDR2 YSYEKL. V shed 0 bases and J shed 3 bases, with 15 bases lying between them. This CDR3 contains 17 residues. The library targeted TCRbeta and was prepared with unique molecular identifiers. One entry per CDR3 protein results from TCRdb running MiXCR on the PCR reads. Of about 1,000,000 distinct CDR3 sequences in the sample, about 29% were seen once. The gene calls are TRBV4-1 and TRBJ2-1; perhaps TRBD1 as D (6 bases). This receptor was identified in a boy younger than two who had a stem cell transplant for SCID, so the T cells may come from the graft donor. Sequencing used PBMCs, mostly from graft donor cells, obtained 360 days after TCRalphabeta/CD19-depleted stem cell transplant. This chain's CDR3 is CASSQDPGRGYYNEQFF. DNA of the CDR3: TGCGCCAGCAGCCAAGACCCTGGCAGGGGCTACTACAATGAGCAGTTCTTC.